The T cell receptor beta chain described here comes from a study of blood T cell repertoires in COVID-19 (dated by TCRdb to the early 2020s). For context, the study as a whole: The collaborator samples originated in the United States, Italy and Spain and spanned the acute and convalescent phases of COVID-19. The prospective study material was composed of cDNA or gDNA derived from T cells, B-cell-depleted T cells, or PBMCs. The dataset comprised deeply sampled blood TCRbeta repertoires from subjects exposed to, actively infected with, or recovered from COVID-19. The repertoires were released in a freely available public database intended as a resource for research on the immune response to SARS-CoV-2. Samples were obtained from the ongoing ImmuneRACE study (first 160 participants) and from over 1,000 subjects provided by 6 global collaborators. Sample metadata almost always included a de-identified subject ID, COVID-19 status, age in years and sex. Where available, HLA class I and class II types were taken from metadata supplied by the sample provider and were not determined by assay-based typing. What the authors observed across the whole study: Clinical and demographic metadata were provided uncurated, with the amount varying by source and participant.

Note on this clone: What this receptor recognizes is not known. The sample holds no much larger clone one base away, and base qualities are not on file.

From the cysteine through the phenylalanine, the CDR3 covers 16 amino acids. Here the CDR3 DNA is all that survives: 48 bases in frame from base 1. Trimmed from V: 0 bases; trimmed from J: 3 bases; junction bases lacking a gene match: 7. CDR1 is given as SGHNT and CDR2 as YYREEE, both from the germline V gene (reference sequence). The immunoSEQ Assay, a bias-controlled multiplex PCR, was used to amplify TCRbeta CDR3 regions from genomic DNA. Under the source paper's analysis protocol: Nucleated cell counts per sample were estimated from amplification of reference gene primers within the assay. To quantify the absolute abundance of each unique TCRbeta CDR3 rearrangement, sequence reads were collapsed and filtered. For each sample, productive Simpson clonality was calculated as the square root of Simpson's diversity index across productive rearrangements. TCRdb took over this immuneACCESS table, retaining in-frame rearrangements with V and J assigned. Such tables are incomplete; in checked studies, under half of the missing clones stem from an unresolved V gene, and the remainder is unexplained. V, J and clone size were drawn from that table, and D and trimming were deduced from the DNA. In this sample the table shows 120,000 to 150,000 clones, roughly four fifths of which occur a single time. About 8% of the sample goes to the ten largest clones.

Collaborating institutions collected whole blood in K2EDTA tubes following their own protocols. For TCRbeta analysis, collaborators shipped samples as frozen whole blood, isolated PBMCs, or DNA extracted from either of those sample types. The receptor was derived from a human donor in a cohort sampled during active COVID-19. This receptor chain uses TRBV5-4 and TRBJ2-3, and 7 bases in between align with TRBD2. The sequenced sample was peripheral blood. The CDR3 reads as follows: CASSLAHKRGTDTQYF. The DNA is TGTGCCAGCAGCTTGGCCCACAAGCGGGGTACAGATACGCAGTATTTT.